The 24 T cell receptor beta chains below all came from one sample that was sequenced in a study of blood T cell repertoires in COVID-19. TCRdb keeps only in-frame clones here, not all; method: immunoSEQ multiplex PCR. The sample yields 200,000 to 250,000 clones, 86% seen once. Material: PBMCs or T cells enriched from blood (not recorded which). These receptor sequences come from a woman aged 40-49 years with acute COVID-19.

The chain is built from TRBV7-2 and TRBJ1-1, with D tentatively TRBD1 (6 bases). The CDR3 totals 18 residues. Germline V gene data show CDR1 as SGHTA and CDR2 as FQGNSA. V was shortened by 0 bases and J by 1 base, with 18 bases between the two germline ends. The CDR3 loop reads CASSLARFGGHWNTEAFF. The CDR3 DNA reads TGTGCCAGCAGCTTAGCCCGATTTGGGGGACACTGGAACACTGAAGCTTTCTTT.

The chain joins TRBV6-5 to TRBJ2-5; possible D gene TRBD1, 6 bases. Germline lookup yields CDR1 MNHEY and CDR2 SVGAGI. Trimming removed 6 bases at V and 4 bases at J, with 12 bases between. CDR3 length equals 13 residues. The CDR3 DNA follows: TGTGCCAGCAGATCGAACAGGGTAGAGACCCAGTACTTC. Translation: CASRSNRVETQYF.

The chain recombines TRBV9 with TRBJ1-3; D call uncertain. The germline V gene encodes CDR1 SGDLS and CDR2 YYNGEE. The CDR3 has 12 amino acids. The V end was cut by 4 bases, the J end by 4 bases, with 6 bases between. The CDR3 DNA is TGTGCCAGCAGCCGAGGGGGAAACACCATATATTTT. The encoded protein is CASSRGGNTIYF.

The chain links TRBV3-1 (or the pseudogene TRBV3-2) to TRBJ2-3, with 14 bases matching TRBD2. Looked up from germline, CDR1 is LGHDT and CDR2 is YNNKEL (reference sequence). The CDR3 has 16 amino acids. V trimming: 6 bases; J trimming: 4 bases; junction bases outside the gene matches: 6. The CDR3 is CASSSGLAGGSDTQYF. CDR3 coding DNA: TGTGCCAGCAGTTCCGGACTAGCGGGGGGTTCAGATACGCAGTATTTT.

This chain uses TRBV4-3 with TRBJ2-3; 11 nucleotides match TRBD2. Germline V gene lookup returns CDR1 LGHNA and CDR2 YSLEER. V trimming: 0 bases; J trimming: 6 bases; junction bases outside the gene matches: 8. The CDR3 runs 17 residues. The CDR3 DNA sequence: TGCGCCAGCAGCCAAGATATGGCTAGCGGGGGGCCGGATACGCAGTATTTT. The encoded protein is CASSQDMASGGPDTQYF.

The J gene is TRBJ2-1, the V gene TRBV5-1, with 8 bases that match TRBD1. Trimming removed 3 bases from V and 4 bases from J; junction bases left unmatched: 3. Germline CDR1 SGHRS, CDR2 YFSETQ. The CDR3 loop spans 14 amino acids. CDR3 in DNA: TGCGCCAGCAGCTCGGGACAGGAATACAATGAGCAGTTCTTC. Translation gives CASSSGQEYNEQFF.

The V gene is TRBV9, the J gene TRBJ1-2; D is undetermined. The CDR3 length is 15 residues. Trimming shortened V by 3 bases and J by 4 bases, and 16 bases separated the two germline ends. CDR1 and CDR2 from the germline V gene are SGDLS and YYNGEE. The CDR3 protein is CASSARVGQAYGYTF. The CDR3 bases are TGTGCCAGCAGCGCGAGGGTTGGGCAGGCCTATGGCTACACCTTC.

V gene TRBV4-3 combines with J gene TRBJ2-3; maybe TRBD1 (6 bases). CDR1 LGHNA and CDR2 YSLEER come from the germline V gene. The germline V and J ends were trimmed by 0 bases and 0 bases, with 10 bases remaining between them. This CDR3 is 16 amino acids long. DNA for the CDR3: TGCGCCAGCAGCCAAGATGAGAGGGGGAGCACAGATACGCAGTATTTT. Translating gives CASSQDERGSTDTQYF.

The chain recombines TRBV14 with TRBJ1-2; D unresolved. The CDR3 spans 13 residues. Germline CDR1 reads SGHDN; CDR2 reads FVKESK. Trimming shortened V by 0 bases and J by 6 bases, and 8 bases separated the two germline ends. DNA of the CDR3: TGTGCCAGCAGCCAAGAATATTACAATGGCTACACCTTC. Translating it yields CASSQEYYNGYTF.

V and J are TRBV30 and TRBJ1-3; D unclear. V was shortened by 5 bases and J by 0 bases, with 11 bases between the two germline ends. The CDR3 is made up of 14 amino acids. Germline V gene data show CDR1 as GTSNPN and CDR2 as SVGIG (reference sequence). The CDR3 DNA reads TGTGCCTGGTCTTTGGGGAGCTCTGGAAACACCATATATTTT. Amino acid sequence: CAWSLGSSGNTIYF.

This chain uses TRBV7-9 with TRBJ2-3; 7 positions match TRBD2. V gave up 5 bases and J gave up 4 bases; unmatched junction bases: 6. The CDR3 covers 14 residues. CDR1 is SEHNR and CDR2 is FQNEAQ in the germline V gene (reference sequence). CDR3 sequence (DNA): TGTGCCAGCAGCCCTGGACTAGTGCCAGATACGCAGTATTTT. It specifies CASSPGLVPDTQYF.

V gene TRBV29-1 combines with J gene TRBJ2-7; maybe TRBD1 (6 bases). This CDR3 region has 13 residues. CDR1 and CDR2 (germline): SQVTM, ANQGSEA. V was pared by 0 bases and J by 3 bases, with 9 bases between. Here the CDR3 reads CSVEEARGYEQYF. The CDR3 region has the DNA TGCAGCGTTGAAGAGGCCAGGGGCTACGAGCAGTACTTC.

The chain recombines TRBV11-2 with TRBJ2-7, with D tentatively TRBD2 (5 bases). V lost 1 base and J 1 base, leaving 14 bases between the germline ends. CDR1 and CDR2 from the germline V gene are SGHAT and FQNNGV. This CDR3 comprises 16 residues. The CDR3 DNA sequence: TGTGCCAGCAGCTTAGGTCCGGGAATGGGGTCCTACGAGCAGTACGTC. It yields the protein CASSLGPGMGSYEQYV.

The chain carries TRBV5-1 and TRBJ2-3; weak D call: TRBD1 (6 bases). Germline V lookup: CDR1 SGHRS, CDR2 YFSETQ. Trimming removed 2 bases at V and 2 bases at J, with 12 bases between. The CDR3 loop spans 15 amino acids. The CDR3: CASSFLAGDTDTQYF. The CDR3 DNA follows: TGCGCCAGCAGCTTTCTAGCAGGGGACACAGATACGCAGTATTTT.

This chain joins TRBV10-2 and TRBJ2-1; maybe TRBD2 (6 bases). In germline, CDR1 is WSHSY, CDR2 SAAADI. Trimming left V 2 bases short and J 3 bases short, with 17 bases between. CDR3 length: 17 residues. CDR3 DNA sequence: TGCGCCAGCAGTGAGACTGGACGGATCGGGGGCTACAATGAGCAGTTCTTC. Its translation: CASSETGRIGGYNEQFF.

This clone appeared a single time. This chain uses TRBV10-3 with TRBJ2-3; 9 positions agree with TRBD2. The CDR3 is 16 residues long. Germline V gene data show CDR1 as ENHRY and CDR2 as SYGVKD. V was clipped by 4 bases and J by 4 bases; unmatched bases: 9. The CDR3 coding sequence is TGTGCCATCAGTGGAGGGCTAGCGGGGATATCAGATACGCAGTATTTT. It yields the protein CAISGGLAGISDTQYF.

The chain employs TRBV7-9 and TRBJ2-6; 7 bases are shared with TRBD1. Germline V gene lookup returns CDR1 SEHNR and CDR2 FQNEAQ (reference sequence). This CDR3 region has 16 residues. Unmatched junction bases numbered 9, after V lost 7 bases and J lost 3 bases. CDR3 residues: CASTTHDRVGANVLTF. The CDR3 DNA sequence: TGTGCCAGCACCACGCATGACAGGGTTGGGGCCAACGTCCTGACTTTC.

This chain links TRBV2 with TRBJ1-2, with a possible D match to TRBD1 (6 bases). The CDR3 is 15 amino acids. V lost 3 bases and J 4 bases, leaving 15 bases between the germline ends. Germline CDR1 is SNHLY and CDR2 is FYNNEI. The CDR3 is CASSETGVLIYGYTF. DNA of the CDR3: TGTGCCAGCAGTGAGACAGGAGTTCTTATCTATGGCTACACCTTC.

This CDR3 is CASSKSAGTVLTEQFF. The CDR3, as DNA: TGTGCCAGCAGCAAATCCGCCGGGACAGTATTAACTGAGCAGTTCTTC. This sequence joins TRBV3-1 (or the pseudogene TRBV3-2) and TRBJ2-1; 7 nucleotides align to TRBD1. The CDR3 contains 16 residues. CDR1 and CDR2 from the germline V gene are LGHDT and YNNKEL (reference sequence). The V segment lost 5 bases and the J segment 9 bases; nucleotides outside the gene matches: 16.

The gene calls are TRBV30 and TRBJ2-2; D perhaps matches TRBD1 (5 bases). Germline CDR1 and CDR2: GTSNPN and SVGIG (reference sequence). V dropped 2 bases and J dropped 3 bases, with 10 bases sitting between them. The CDR3 totals 14 residues. The CDR3 DNA is TGTGCCTGGAGTTTATCAGGGTACACCGGGGAGCTGTTTTTT. The encoded protein is CAWSLSGYTGELFF.

The V call is TRBV4-3, the J call TRBJ2-1; a weak D match, TRBD1 (5 bases). CDR3 size: 16 residues. CDR1 and CDR2 from the germline V gene are LGHNA and YSLEER. V gave up 0 bases and J gave up 8 bases, with 17 bases separating them. In DNA, the CDR3 is TGCGCCAGCAGCCAAGACCCGCAGGGTAGGGTCGATGAGCAGTTCTTC. Encoded protein: CASSQDPQGRVDEQFF.

The chain couples TRBV12-3 or TRBV12-4 to TRBJ2-7, with D perhaps TRBD1 (5 bases). The V end was cut by 6 bases, the J end by 1 base, with 10 bases between. CDR3 size: 13 residues. CDR3: CASSSDSSYEQYF. In DNA form, the CDR3 reads TGTGCCAGCAGCTCAGACAGTTCCTACGAGCAGTACTTC.

The chain combines TRBV4-1 with TRBJ1-4; a weak D match, TRBD1 (6 bases). The V end lost 4 bases, the J end lost 0 bases, and 9 bases lay between the germline ends. The germline gives CDR1 MGHRA, CDR2 YSYEKL. This CDR3 spans 15 amino acids. The CDR3 bases are TGCGCCAGCAGCCGGGACACTCCAACTAATGAAAAACTGTTTTTT. Its translation is CASSRDTPTNEKLFF.

The rearrangement joins TRBV5-4 to TRBJ2-5, with 8 bases fitting TRBD2. The ends lost 5 bases at V and 5 bases at J; junction bases unmatched: 11. This CDR3 has 15 amino acids. Per the germline V gene, CDR1 is SGHNT and CDR2 is YYREEE (reference sequence). CDR3 bases: TGTGCCAGCAGACCCGGGACTAGGGGAGTCGAGACCCAGTACTTC. Its protein is CASRPGTRGVETQYF.